These 13 T cell receptor beta chains share one sample of origin, sequenced in a study of blood T cell repertoires in COVID-19. TCRdb keeps only in-frame clones here, not all; method: immunoSEQ multiplex PCR. The profile shows some 310,000 clones, around 86% of them singletons. Sequencing was performed on peripheral blood. These TCRs come from a man aged 45 to 65 with active or convalescent COVID-19.

The CDR3 is CASSLWTGDTEAFF. DNA for the CDR3: TGTGCCAGCAGTCTATGGACAGGGGACACTGAAGCTTTCTTT. This chain links TRBV14 with TRBJ1-1, with 9 bases matching TRBD1. Germline lookup yields CDR1 SGHDN and CDR2 FVKESK. The CDR3 loop spans 14 amino acids. Losses at the gene ends were 6 bases for V and 3 bases for J; bases not matched to a gene: 5. Together with reference TRBV14 and TRBJ1-1, the CDR3 gives the full variable domain: EAGVTQFPSHSVIEKGQTVTLRCDPISGHDNLYWYRRVMGKEIKFLLHFVKESKQDESGMPNNRFLAERTGGTYSTLKVQPAELEDSGVYFCASSLWTGDTEAFFGQGTRLTVV.

This clone was found once. J is TRBJ1-1 and V is TRBV5-1, with D possibly matching TRBD1 (6 bases). Germline values: CDR1 SGHRS, CDR2 YFSETQ. Trimming cost V 7 bases and J 3 bases, with 13 bases left between them. The CDR3 is 13 amino acids. The CDR3: CASYRQDDTEAFF. CDR3 in DNA: TGCGCCAGCTATCGACAGGACGACACTGAAGCTTTCTTT.

CDR3 in amino acids: CASSEAGAGSLSYTF. The CDR3 region has the DNA TGTGCCAGCAGTGAAGCGGGGGCAGGGTCTTTGAGCTACACCTTC. The chain employs TRBV6-1 and TRBJ1-2; possibly TRBD1 for D (6 bases). Trimming left V 0 bases short and J 9 bases short, with 17 bases between. From germline, CDR1 is MNHNS and CDR2 SASEGT. The CDR3 sequence is 15 residues long.

The V call is TRBV19, the J call TRBJ1-2, with 9 bases aligning to TRBD1. Trimming at V came to 3 bases and at J to 4 bases, leaving 9 bases not matched to a gene. CDR1 and CDR2 (germline): LNHDA, SQIVND (reference sequence). CDR3 length: 16 amino acids. CDR3 coding DNA: TGTGCCAGTAGTATCTCGGGACAGGGATCACTCTATGGCTACACCTTC. Translating gives CASSISGQGSLYGYTF.

The chain uses TRBV28 and TRBJ1-5; D remains ambiguous. The V end lost 4 bases, the J end lost 2 bases, and 15 bases lay between the germline ends. Germline CDR1 is MDHEN and CDR2 is SYDVKM. This CDR3 has 16 amino acids. CDR3 sequence: CASSSLGSWGNQPQHF. The CDR3 DNA sequence: TGTGCCAGCAGTTCCCTCGGGTCTTGGGGCAATCAGCCCCAGCATTTT.

The gene calls are TRBV4-3 and TRBJ1-5; D is perhaps TRBD1 (6 bases). CDR3 length: 17 amino acids. Germline CDR1 is LGHNA and CDR2 is YSLEER. The V gene lost 4 bases and the J gene lost 6 bases, with 22 bases spanning the gap. Here the CDR3 DNA reads TGCGCCAGCAGCCCCTACTGGGAACAGGGAAGTTCTCAGCCCCAGCATTTT. Amino acids: CASSPYWEQGSSQPQHF.

This clone came up once. V and J are TRBV6-1 and TRBJ1-6, with TRBD1 as a possible D gene (6 bases). This CDR3 has 15 amino acids. Between the trimmed V and J ends, which lost 2 bases and 4 bases, there was a span of 9 bases. CDR1 MNHNS and CDR2 SASEGT come from the germline V gene. The CDR3 DNA sequence: TGTGCCAGCAGTGAACCACAGGGTTATAATTCACCCCTCCACTTT. Amino acid sequence: CASSEPQGYNSPLHF.

The count of this clone is one. The CDR3 protein is CASTHIGDTLNYGYTF. As DNA, the CDR3 is TGTGCCAGCACCCACATCGGTGACACCCTTAACTATGGCTACACCTTC. The chain carries TRBV2 and TRBJ1-2; D remains unclear. CDR3 length: 16 amino acids. Trimming removed 7 bases from V and 1 base from J, with 19 bases in between. The germline gives CDR1 SNHLY, CDR2 FYNNEI.

This chain links TRBV5-4 with TRBJ1-1; a weak D match, TRBD1 (6 bases). The length of the CDR3 is 15 residues. CDR1 and CDR2 (germline): SGHNT, YYREEE (reference sequence). Between the trimmed V and J ends, which lost 2 bases and 6 bases, there was a span of 17 bases. The CDR3 coding sequence is TGTGCCAGCAGCTTTTACCAGGGGCTGAGAGCTGAAGCTTTCTTT. As protein: CASSFYQGLRAEAFF.

The chain joins TRBV29-1 to TRBJ2-1; 11 nucleotides match TRBD2. This CDR3 is built from 16 residues. Germline CDR1 reads SQVTM; CDR2 reads ANQGSEA. Trimming cost V 2 bases and J 1 base; bases outside gene matches: 4. Here the CDR3 reads CSVEWASGRSYNEQFF. CDR3 bases: TGCAGCGTTGAATGGGCTAGCGGGAGGTCCTACAATGAGCAGTTCTTC.

The V and J genes are TRBV12-3 or TRBV12-4 and TRBJ1-1; D not certain. The CDR3 covers 13 residues. Trimming cost V 5 bases and J 3 bases, with 10 bases left between them. The CDR3 nucleotides read TGTGCCAGCAGTCCTCGGAGGGACACTGAAGCTTTCTTT. Its protein product is CASSPRRDTEAFF.

The rearrangement links TRBV6-5 to TRBJ2-2; D is perhaps TRBD2 (6 bases). V lost 6 bases, J lost 6 bases, and 17 bases lay in between. The CDR3 runs to 15 residues. CDR1 and CDR2 (germline): MNHEY, SVGAGI. The CDR3 sequence is CASRRGGEVAGELFF. The CDR3 nucleotides are TGTGCCAGCAGAAGAGGAGGGGAGGTGGCCGGGGAGCTGTTTTTT.

The V call is TRBV24-1, the J call TRBJ2-2, with D maybe TRBD2 (6 bases). The V gene's germline CDR1 is KGHDR and CDR2 SFDVKD. V lost 2 bases and J lost 6, with 12 bases in between. The CDR3 consists of 15 residues. The CDR3 loop reads CATSDSGRDAGELFF. The CDR3 nucleotides are TGTGCCACCAGTGATTCAGGGCGGGATGCCGGGGAGCTGTTTTTT.